One and the same sample provided the 12 T cell receptor beta chains below, sequenced in a study of blood T cell repertoires in COVID-19 (dated by TCRdb to about 2020). Library construction relied on the immunoSEQ multiplex PCR assay. This is the immuneACCESS table as TCRdb keeps it, with only in-frame sequences that have V and J called. A part of the clones is gone; compared with another copy, unresolved V genes explain less than half, and the rest is unexplained. In all, the sample holds 200,000 to 250,000 clones, and roughly 86% of those were seen once. The top ten hold approximately 13% of the sample. The sequenced sample was peripheral blood. All receptors derive from a man older than 75 with acute or convalescent COVID-19.

V gene TRBV6-6 combines with J gene TRBJ2-5; tentatively, D is TRBD1 (6 bases). Trimming pared 5 bases from V and 2 bases from J, leaving 12 bases between. The germline CDR1 and CDR2 sequences are MNHNY and SVGAGI (reference sequence). This CDR3 has 14 amino acids. Here the CDR3 DNA reads TGTGCCAGCAGTGCGTGGGACACTCAAGAGACCCAGTACTTC. Encoded protein: CASSAWDTQETQYF.

V gene TRBV28 combines with J gene TRBJ1-5; maybe TRBD1 (6 bases). CDR3 length: 14 amino acids. Germline V gene lookup returns CDR1 MDHEN and CDR2 SYDVKM. The V gene lost 7 bases and the J gene lost 5 bases, with 15 bases spanning the gap. The CDR3 reads CASTGQILYQPQHF. DNA for the CDR3: TGTGCCAGCACCGGACAGATATTATATCAGCCCCAGCATTTT.

This clone was detected many times. This chain uses TRBV4-2 with TRBJ2-2; TRBD1 might be the D (6 bases). Germline V lookup: CDR1 LGHNA, CDR2 YNFKEQ. Trimming left V 4 bases short and J 1 base short, with 13 bases between. The CDR3 is 16 residues long. In DNA, the CDR3 is TGTGCCAGCAGCCCTTTAGGACAGTTGAACACCGGGGAGCTGTTTTTT. Residues: CASSPLGQLNTGELFF.

The chain joins TRBV6-1 to TRBJ1-2, with D possibly being TRBD1 (5 bases). Germline CDR1 and CDR2: MNHNS and SASEGT. V lost 2 bases and J 8 bases, leaving 24 bases between the germline ends. This CDR3 has 17 residues. The CDR3 DNA sequence: TGTGCCAGCAGTGAATCGGGGAGGAAAAGGGGAAAGTACGGCTACACCTTC. Encoded protein: CASSESGRKRGKYGYTF.

This clone was observed once. The CDR3 spells CASSRDSYGYTF. In nucleotides, the CDR3 is TGTGCCAGCAGTCGGGACAGCTATGGCTACACCTTC. This chain uses TRBV6-5 with TRBJ1-2; 7 nucleotides align to TRBD1. The germline gives CDR1 MNHEY, CDR2 SVGAGI. V shed 5 bases and J 4 bases; nucleotides not matched to a gene: 1. The CDR3 contains 12 residues.

CDR3 in DNA: TGTGCCAGTAGTATAGACCGTGATTCACCCCTCCACTTT. This encodes CASSIDRDSPLHF. The chain couples TRBV19 to TRBJ1-6; D unresolved. The CDR3 has 13 amino acids. Trimming left V 0 bases short and J 8 bases short, with 5 bases between. CDR1 is LNHDA and CDR2 is SQIVND in the germline V gene (reference sequence).

The J gene is TRBJ1-5, the V gene TRBV2; the D is unclear. Germline V CDR1 and CDR2: SNHLY, FYNNEI. The CDR3 has 15 amino acids. Between the trimmed V and J ends, which lost 3 bases and 2 bases, there was a span of 11 bases. DNA for the CDR3: TGTGCCAGCAGTGATTCCCTAGGAGGCAATCAGCCCCAGCATTTT. Protein sequence: CASSDSLGGNQPQHF.

The chain recombines TRBV3-1 (or the pseudogene TRBV3-2) with TRBJ2-5; 7 nucleotides align to TRBD1. The CDR3 sequence is 15 residues long. The germline V gene has CDR1 LGHDT and CDR2 YNNKEL (reference sequence). The J segment lost 4 bases and the V segment lost 2 bases, leaving 7 bases of the junction unmatched. CDR3 in DNA: TGTGCCAGCAGCCAACCTCGACAGGGTGGAGAGACCCAGTACTTC. Translation gives CASSQPRQGGETQYF.

The count of this clone is one. This chain joins TRBV7-2 and TRBJ2-1, with a tentative D call TRBD2 (6 bases). The V and J ends lost 6 bases and 3 bases respectively, with 18 bases between them. Germline values: CDR1 SGHTA, CDR2 FQGNSA. The length of the CDR3 is 16 residues. Here the CDR3 DNA reads TGTGCCAGCAGGGGCGGGCTCGGGGGAAACTACAATGAGCAGTTCTTC. It translates to CASRGGLGGNYNEQFF.

About this clone: Mismatch with germline at one junction end may stem from a read error. The CDR3 sequence: CATSFFVTGELFF. Written as DNA, the CDR3 is TGTGCCACCAGTTTTTTTGTAACCGGGGAGCTGTTTTTT. The V and J genes are TRBV28 and TRBJ2-2; D call uncertain. Germline loops: CDR1 MDHEN, CDR2 SYDVKM. This CDR3 has 13 amino acids. Full variable domain (remainder filled in from reference TRBV28 and TRBJ2-2): DVKVTQSSRYLVKRTGEKVFLECVQDMDHENMFWYRQDPGLGLRLIYFSYDVKMKEKGDIPEGYSVSREKKERFSLILESASTNQTSMYLCATSFFVTGELFFGEGSRLTVL.

CDR3 nucleotides: TGCGCCCGTCTACAGGGTGAAGCTTTCTTT. This codes for CARLQGEAFF. The chain couples TRBV10-1 to TRBJ1-1, with TRBD1 as a possible D gene (6 bases). There are 10 residues in the CDR3. CDR1 WNHNN and CDR2 SYGVQD come from the germline V gene (reference sequence). Trimming removed 11 bases from V and 7 bases from J, with 11 bases in between.

The genes are TRBV18 and TRBJ2-3; no firm D call. Germline-derived CDR1 and CDR2 are KGHSH and LQKENI. This CDR3 is built from 14 residues. V lost 3 bases and J lost 2, with 9 bases in between. The CDR3 nucleotides read TGTGCCAGCTCACCCGGCGGAAACACAGATACGCAGTATTTT. This sequence encodes CASSPGGNTDTQYF.